This is a list of T cell receptor beta chains from one sample in a study of PD-L1 blockade in urothelial cancer. Only in-frame clones appear in the TCRdb table, and some are missing; sequencing was by immunoSEQ multiplex PCR. Among some 100,000 clones, roughly nine tenths were seen once, and the ten largest hold 0.85% to 1%. Sequencing was performed on PBMCs, taken around atezolizumab (anti-PD-L1) treatment. Receptors were obtained from an elderly woman with urothelial cancer. CDR3s include the opening cysteine and the closing phenylalanine or tryptophan. A D gene is named only where the DNA matches it firmly. Expanded clones get a size class; other rows say once, few or many, or leave the size out.

cdr3_nt,cdr3_aa,j_call,clone_size,v_call,d_call
TGTGCTAGTGGTATTTCGGCAGATACGCAGTATTTT,CASGISADTQYF,TRBJ2-3,NA,TRBV12-5,NA
TGCGCCAGCAGCTTGGAGGGGGTTGGTGGCTACACCTTC,CASSLEGVGGYTF,TRBJ1-2,NA,TRBV5-1,NA
TGTGCCAGCAGCTTGGGGCGGCTCACCTACAATGAGCAGTTCTTC,CASSLGRLTYNEQFF,TRBJ2-1,once,TRBV5-6,NA
TGTGCCAGCAGCCGGGACATCTCTGGAAACACCATATATTTT,CASSRDISGNTIYF,TRBJ1-3,NA,TRBV28,NA
TGTGCCAGCAGTGGACCGGGGGGGTACGAGCAGTACTTC,CASSGPGGYEQYF,TRBJ2-7,NA,TRBV28,TRBD2
TGTGCCAGCTCACCACAGGGACAGGGCTACGAGCAGTACTTC,CASSPQGQGYEQYF,TRBJ2-7,NA,TRBV18,TRBD1
TGTGCCAGCAGGGACACAGGGAGCAATCAGCCCCAGCATTTT,CASRDTGSNQPQHF,TRBJ1-5,NA,TRBV27,NA
TGTGCCAGCAGTTACTCGACGGGCTCTGGGGCCAACGTCCTGACTTTC,CASSYSTGSGANVLTF,TRBJ2-6,NA,TRBV6-5,NA
TGTGCCAGCAGCGTGGCGGAATTCACAGATACGCAGTATTTT,CASSVAEFTDTQYF,TRBJ2-3,NA,TRBV9,NA
TGCGCCAGCAGTGAGGGGACTAGCAGCCTCCAAGGCGGGGAGCTGTTTTTT,CASSEGTSSLQGGELFF,TRBJ2-2,NA,TRBV10-2,TRBD2
TGTGCCAGCAGCTTTAACACAGATACGCAGTATTTT,CASSFNTDTQYF,TRBJ2-3,NA,TRBV5-4,NA
TGTGCCAGCTCACCTGAACTGACAGGGGGCGCGAGCAATCAGCCCCAGCATTTT,CASSPELTGGASNQPQHF,TRBJ1-5,NA,TRBV18,TRBD1
TGTGCCAGCAGCCGGACTAGCGGGAGGATGGGGCCCTACGAGCAGTACTTC,CASSRTSGRMGPYEQYF,TRBJ2-7,NA,TRBV9,TRBD2
TGTGCCACCAGCAGGGACAGGGAATCGGCCGAGCAGTACTTC,CATSRDRESAEQYF,TRBJ2-7,NA,TRBV15,TRBD1
TGTGCCAGCAGTCCGACAGCTAGCTCCTACAATGAGCAGTTCTTC,CASSPTASSYNEQFF,TRBJ2-1,NA,TRBV6-5,NA
TGCGCCAGCAGCTTGCCGGGAGGGCTACACAATGAGCAGTTCTTC,CASSLPGGLHNEQFF,TRBJ2-1,NA,TRBV5-1,TRBD2
TGTGCCAGCAGTATTTCGGTTCACTACGAGCAGTACTTC,CASSISVHYEQYF,TRBJ2-7,NA,TRBV28,NA
TGTGCCAGCAGCTTACTAAGACAGGGGCTAGTCAATGGCTACACCTTC,CASSLLRQGLVNGYTF,TRBJ1-2,NA,TRBV7-8,TRBD1
TGTGCCAGCAGTTACTCGACACCTGGACAGGGGGCTTTCTTT,CASSYSTPGQGAFF,TRBJ1-1,NA,TRBV6-5,TRBD1
TGCGCCAGCAGTCCAAGGACAGGGGGCCACGAGCAGTACTTC,CASSPRTGGHEQYF,TRBJ2-7,few,TRBV10-1,TRBD1
TGCGCCAGCAGCCAATCACCGGGACAGGGTGCCTACGAGCAGTACTTC,CASSQSPGQGAYEQYF,TRBJ2-7,NA,TRBV5-1,TRBD1
TGTGCCAGCAGCCTCCGGGACAGGGTCTGGGAGACCCAGTACTTC,CASSLRDRVWETQYF,TRBJ2-5,NA,TRBV27,TRBD1
TGTGCCAGCAGCCTCTCAGACGGGGAGCAGTTCTTC,CASSLSDGEQFF,TRBJ2-1,NA,TRBV5-6,NA
TGTGCCAGCAGCCGACAGGGGAACTATGGCTACACCTTC,CASSRQGNYGYTF,TRBJ1-2,NA,TRBV28,TRBD1
TGTGCCAGCAGCCTAGGGAGACTAGCGGGAGGAAGGGGCCAAGAGACCCAGTACTTC,CASSLGRLAGGRGQETQYF,TRBJ2-5,NA,TRBV11-3,TRBD2
TGTGCCAGCACCCGAGCGGGGAGACCCGGCAATGAGCAGTTCTTC,CASTRAGRPGNEQFF,TRBJ2-1,NA,TRBV27,TRBD2
TGCGCCAGCAGCGCGAACCCTGGACAGGGGCCAGATACGCAGTATTTT,CASSANPGQGPDTQYF,TRBJ2-3,NA,TRBV4-1,TRBD1
TGTGCCAGCAGTGTCAGGGCCCAGGCCGAGCAGTACTTC,CASSVRAQAEQYF,TRBJ2-7,NA,TRBV2,NA
TGCGCCAGCAGCCAAGATGTGAGACAGGGGTCGACCAGGGGCAAAAACATTCAGTACTTC,CASSQDVRQGSTRGKNIQYF,TRBJ2-4,NA,TRBV4-1,TRBD1
TGTGCCAGCAGTCGAAGCGGGACCGGGGAGCTGTTTTTT,CASSRSGTGELFF,TRBJ2-2,NA,TRBV5-8,NA
TGTGCCAGTAGTTCCAGGGGAGGGTCGGAGACCCAGTACTTC,CASSSRGGSETQYF,TRBJ2-5,NA,TRBV19,NA
TGTGCCAGCTCACCAGAGGGATTCGGTCAGCCCCAGCATTTT,CASSPEGFGQPQHF,TRBJ1-5,NA,TRBV18,NA
TGTGCCAGCAGTTTACACACAGAGAACACTGAAGCTTTCTTT,CASSLHTENTEAFF,TRBJ1-1,NA,TRBV6-6,NA
TGTGCCAGCACCCTGGTACAGGCCCCTTACAATGAGCAGTTCTTC,CASTLVQAPYNEQFF,TRBJ2-1,NA,TRBV11-2,NA
TGCGCCAGCAGCTTGCGGTTGAACACTGAAGCTTTCTTT,CASSLRLNTEAFF,TRBJ1-1,NA,TRBV5-1,NA
TGCAGCGTCCCCGGTGACAGGGGAAGCCCAGATACGCAGTATTTT,CSVPGDRGSPDTQYF,TRBJ2-3,NA,TRBV29-1,TRBD1
TGTGCCAGCAGCTTGGGGGACAGGGGGGAGACCCAGTACTTC,CASSLGDRGETQYF,TRBJ2-5,NA,TRBV5-4,TRBD1
TGTGCCAGCAGCTTGGCCAGCGGGAGGGCCTACGAGCAGTACTTC,CASSLASGRAYEQYF,TRBJ2-7,NA,TRBV5-6,TRBD2
TGTGCCAGTGGGAGAGGGCCTGGGACTAGCGGGACCCGTGGGCAGTTCTTC,CASGRGPGTSGTRGQFF,TRBJ2-1,NA,TRBV19,TRBD2
TGTGCCAGCAGCCACTTGTCGACAGACTATGGCTACACCTTC,CASSHLSTDYGYTF,TRBJ1-2,NA,TRBV6-6,NA
TGCAGCGTCCAACATACCAATGAGCAGTTCTTC,CSVQHTNEQFF,TRBJ2-1,NA,TRBV29-1,NA
TGTGCCAGCAGTCCGAGGGGGCAGCTCCATCAGCCCCAGCATTTT,CASSPRGQLHQPQHF,TRBJ1-5,NA,TRBV6-1,TRBD1
TGTGCCAGCAGTTCTGCGGGAGGGTCACTGGAGACCCAGTACTTC,CASSSAGGSLETQYF,TRBJ2-5,NA,TRBV6-1,TRBD2
TGTGCCAGCAGCGTAGGCGGAACCGACTCCTACGAGCAGTACTTC,CASSVGGTDSYEQYF,TRBJ2-7,NA,TRBV9,NA
TGTGCCAGCCTTTATTTGGGACAGTCGAACACTGAAGCTTTCTTT,CASLYLGQSNTEAFF,TRBJ1-1,NA,TRBV27,TRBD1
TGTGCCAGCAGCTTCCAAGCGGGCTACACAGATACGCAGTATTTT,CASSFQAGYTDTQYF,TRBJ2-3,NA,TRBV7-9,NA
TGTGCCAGCAGCCAGGGGCTAGCGGGGAGAGAGACCCAGTACTTC,CASSQGLAGRETQYF,TRBJ2-5,NA,TRBV7-8,TRBD2
TGCAGCGTTGATGGTCTCGCAGGGGCCGGCACAGATACGCAGTATTTT,CSVDGLAGAGTDTQYF,TRBJ2-3,NA,TRBV29-1,NA
TGTGCCAGCATTTCCGGAGGCTCCTACGAGCAGTACTTC,CASISGGSYEQYF,TRBJ2-7,NA,TRBV28,NA
TGCGCCAGCAGCCCGGACACTAGCGGGAGGGGGGAGCAGTACTTC,CASSPDTSGRGEQYF,TRBJ2-7,NA,TRBV5-1,TRBD2
TGTGCCAGCAGTACCCGGTGGGGGCGCTACGAGCAGTACTTC,CASSTRWGRYEQYF,TRBJ2-7,NA,TRBV6-5,NA
TGCGCCAGCAGCCCAGACAGGGCTGGCACCGGGGAGCTGTTTTTT,CASSPDRAGTGELFF,TRBJ2-2,NA,TRBV5-1,TRBD1
TGTGCCAGCAGCCTACAGATTGTGAGTGAAAAACTGTTTTTT,CASSLQIVSEKLFF,TRBJ1-4,once,TRBV7-8,NA
TGTGCCAGCACCTTAGCCGGGGAGCTGTTTTTT,CASTLAGELFF,TRBJ2-2,NA,TRBV27,NA
TGTGCCAGCAGCGAGAGCTCCGGGACAGGGCTGAGCTACGAGCAGTACTTC,CASSESSGTGLSYEQYF,TRBJ2-7,NA,TRBV9,TRBD1
TGTGCCAGCAGTTTAAGGGGTCAGCCCCAGCATTTT,CASSLRGQPQHF,TRBJ1-5,NA,TRBV27,NA
TGTGCCAGCAGCTCAGACCCGACAGCTTGGAACACCATATATTTT,CASSSDPTAWNTIYF,TRBJ1-3,NA,TRBV11-2,NA